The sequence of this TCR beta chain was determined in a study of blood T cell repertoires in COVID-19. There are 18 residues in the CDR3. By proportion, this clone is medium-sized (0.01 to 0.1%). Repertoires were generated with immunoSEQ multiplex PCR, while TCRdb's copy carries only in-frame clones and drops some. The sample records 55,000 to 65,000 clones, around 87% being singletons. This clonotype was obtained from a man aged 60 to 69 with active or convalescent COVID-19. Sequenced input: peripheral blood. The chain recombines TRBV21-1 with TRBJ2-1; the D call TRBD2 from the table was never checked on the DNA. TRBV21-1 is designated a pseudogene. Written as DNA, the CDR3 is TGTGCCAGCAGCAAAGCTGGGACTTGGGACTTCTCCTACAATGAGCAGTTCTTC. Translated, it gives CASSKAGTWDFSYNEQFF.